One and the same sample provided the 11 T cell receptor beta chains below, sequenced in a study of T cell repertoires in cytomegalovirus infection. MiXCR, run by TCRdb on the reads, gives a single entry per CDR3 protein. Of some 97,000 distinct CDR3 sequences listed, 20% to 30% were seen once; the top ten hold about two fifths. Sequencing was carried out using CD8+ T cells from PBMCs. The receptors come from a human donor in good health (CMV status not recorded). Some clones in this sample may be carry-over from other donors' samples.

This clonotype was counted at least ten times. The V and J genes are TRBV12-3 or TRBV12-4 and TRBJ2-7; unclear D gene. The V end was cut by 6 bases, the J end by 0 bases, with 9 bases between. The CDR3 spans 13 residues. CDR3 protein: CASSLGISYEQYF. CDR3 nucleotide sequence: TGTGCCAGCAGCTTGGGGATCTCCTACGAGCAGTACTTC.

This clonotype has at least ten counts. The chain carries TRBV7-6 and TRBJ2-7, with D maybe TRBD2 (6 bases). The CDR3 consists of 16 residues. Germline V gene lookup returns CDR1 SGHVS and CDR2 FNYEAQ. V was trimmed by 1 base and J by 7 bases, leaving 20 bases between them. DNA of the CDR3: TGTGCCAGCAGCTTAGGGGGCGGGATGGCCCCCGCGGAGCAGTACTTC. Amino acid sequence: CASSLGGGMAPAEQYF.

This clonotype has more than one count but fewer than ten. The chain carries TRBV29-1 and TRBJ2-1; D remains ambiguous. The CDR3 is made up of 9 amino acids. From germline, CDR1 is SQVTM and CDR2 ANQGSEA. V was shortened by 6 bases and J by 10 bases, with 7 bases between the two germline ends. The DNA of the CDR3 is TGCAGCGTAGGTGGGGAGCAGTTCTTC. Residues: CSVGGEQFF.

This clonotype was detected many times. The chain joins TRBV10-2 to TRBJ2-2; the match to TRBD1 covers 8 bases. This CDR3 region has 15 residues. V gave up 2 bases and J gave up 6 bases; unmatched junction bases: 5. Germline CDR1 reads WSHSY; CDR2 reads SAAADI. This CDR3 is CASSERTGSPGELFF. CDR3 nucleotides: TGCGCCAGCAGTGAGCGGACAGGGTCCCCCGGGGAGCTGTTTTTT.

V gene TRBV7-2 combines with J gene TRBJ2-2; D gene ambiguous. Germline CDR1 reads SGHTA; CDR2 reads FQGNSA. Trimming took off 4 bases at V and 15 bases at J, with 9 bases between the two ends. This CDR3 has 10 amino acids. The CDR3 is CASSSGGMFF. CDR3 coding DNA: TGTGCCAGCAGCTCCGGCGGAATGTTTTTT.

V and J are TRBV19 and TRBJ2-5, with D possibly TRBD1 on 5 matching bases. V dropped 6 bases and J dropped 1 base, with 15 bases sitting between them. This CDR3 contains 15 residues. Germline V lookup: CDR1 LNHDA, CDR2 SQIVND (reference sequence). The CDR3 coding sequence is TGTGCCAGTAGGTTGACAGCCAATACCCAAGAGACCCAGTACTTC. This encodes CASRLTANTQETQYF.

This clonotype was recorded a few times. The rearrangement joins TRBV29-1 to TRBJ1-3; 7 bases agree with TRBD1. Trimming cost V 7 bases and J 3 bases; bases outside gene matches: 9. The CDR3 has 14 amino acids. The V gene's germline CDR1 is SQVTM and CDR2 ANQGSEA. CDR3 region: CSGRGGEGGNTIYF. The CDR3 DNA follows: TGCAGCGGGAGAGGGGGCGAAGGTGGAAACACCATATATTTT. The full variable domain, its missing parts supplied by reference TRBV29-1 and TRBJ1-3, is SAVISQKPSRDICQRGTSLTIQCQVDSQVTMMFWYRQQPGQSLTLIATANQGSEATYESGFVIDKFPISRPNLTFSTLTVSNMSPEDSSIYLCSGRGGEGGNTIYFGEGSWLTVV.

In this sample, this clonotype turned up many times. V gene TRBV7-6 combines with J gene TRBJ2-1, with TRBD2 identical over 8 bases. J was trimmed by 1 base and V by 5 bases; bases with no gene match: 13. Germline loops: CDR1 SGHVS, CDR2 FNYEAQ. The CDR3 sequence is 18 residues long. The CDR3 region is CASSGYLREGLSYNEQFF. In DNA, the CDR3 is TGTGCCAGCAGCGGGTACTTACGGGAGGGCCTTTCCTACAATGAGCAGTTCTTC.

V is TRBV2 and J is TRBJ2-3; no clear D gene. The CDR3 is 15 amino acids. Trimming left V 3 bases short and J 0 bases short, with 10 bases between. Per the germline V gene, CDR1 is SNHLY and CDR2 is FYNNEI. CDR3 sequence: CASSDPVRSTDTQYF. In DNA form, the CDR3 reads TGTGCCAGCAGTGATCCGGTCCGAAGCACAGATACGCAGTATTTT.

This clonotype was picked up a small number of times. The V call is TRBV3-1, the J call TRBJ2-1; D is perhaps TRBD2 (6 bases). This CDR3 region has 17 residues. Germline values: CDR1 LGHDT, CDR2 YNNKEL (reference sequence). Trimming pared 3 bases from V and 2 bases from J, leaving 17 bases between. The CDR3 is CASSHPLTRSPYNEQFF. CDR3 DNA sequence: TGTGCCAGCAGCCACCCCCTGACTAGAAGCCCCTACAATGAGCAGTTCTTC.

The rearrangement joins TRBV27 to TRBJ1-2; 8 bases are shared with TRBD1. CDR3 length: 15 amino acids. Germline CDR1 reads MNHEY; CDR2 reads SMNVEV (reference sequence). V lost 5 bases to trimming and J lost 6 bases; unmatched junction nucleotides: 11. The CDR3 protein is CASSIRTGNLDGYTF. The CDR3 DNA reads as TGTGCCAGCAGTATTAGGACAGGGAATTTGGATGGCTACACCTTC.